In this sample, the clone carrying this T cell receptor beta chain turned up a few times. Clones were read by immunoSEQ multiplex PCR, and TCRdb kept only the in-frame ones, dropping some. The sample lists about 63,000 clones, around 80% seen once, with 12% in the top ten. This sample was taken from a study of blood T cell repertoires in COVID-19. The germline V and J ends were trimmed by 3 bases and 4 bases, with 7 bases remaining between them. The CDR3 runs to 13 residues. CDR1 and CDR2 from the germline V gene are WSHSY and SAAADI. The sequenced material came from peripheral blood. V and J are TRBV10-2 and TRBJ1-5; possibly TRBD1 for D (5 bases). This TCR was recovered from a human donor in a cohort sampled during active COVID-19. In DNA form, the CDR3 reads TGCGCCAGCAGTGACAAGGGGAATCAGCCCCAGCATTTT. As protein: CASSDKGNQPQHF.